The 7 T cell receptor beta chains in this list originate from one sample, sequenced in a study of T cells in Graves' hyperthyroidism and ophthalmopathy. Amplified TCR beta CDR3 regions came from RNA transcripts. When the TCR CDR3 underwent first-round RT-PCR, the HTBI primer set was used. Via MiXCR, TCRdb re-called the multiplex PCR reads, giving one row per CDR3 protein. The table shows some 600,000 distinct CDR3 sequences, with under 60% occurring only once. Sequencing was carried out using peripheral blood or thyroid tissue (not recorded which). The receptor set was obtained from a young woman with Graves' hyperthyroidism.

This clonotype was detected ten times or more. This chain joins TRBV15 and TRBJ1-2, with D hard to call. Looked up from germline, CDR1 is LNHNV and CDR2 is YYDKDF (reference sequence). Trimming removed 6 bases at V and 0 bases at J, with 5 bases between. The CDR3 covers 12 residues. CDR3 coding DNA: TGTGCCACCAGTGGCGCTAACTATGGCTACACCTTC. Its protein is CATSGANYGYTF.

On this clonotype: A clone one base away is much larger, so this may be a read error. This chain connects TRBV2 to TRBJ1-3; D gene ambiguous. The CDR3 spans 14 residues. Per the germline V gene, CDR1 is SNHLY and CDR2 is FYNNEI. CDR3 sequence (DNA): TGTGCCAGCAGTGTTCGGAGGGATGGAAACGCCATATATTTT. Protein sequence: CASSVRRDGNAIYF.

The rearrangement uses TRBV11-1 and TRBJ1-1; the match to TRBD1 covers 7 bases. The CDR3 extends over 13 amino acids. Germline V gene lookup returns CDR1 SGHAT and CDR2 FQDESV (reference sequence). The DNA of the CDR3 is TGTGCTCTCAGAGGGACAGCCAACACTGAAGCTTTCTTT. Encoded protein: CALRGTANTEAFF.

The chain joins TRBV24-1 to TRBJ2-1, with D perhaps matching TRBD2 (6 bases). The J call may be wrong; the DNA end is better matched by TRBJ2-7. The CDR3 runs to 15 residues. Germline values: CDR1 KGHDR, CDR2 SFDVKD. The CDR3 reads CATSDLSSDLNEQYF. The CDR3 region has the DNA TGTGCCACCAGTGATTTGTCTAGCGATCTCAATGAGCAGTACTTC.

The chain employs TRBV7-9 and TRBJ2-7, with D perhaps matching TRBD1 (6 bases). V lost 5 bases and J 1 base, leaving 15 bases between the germline ends. Looked up from germline, CDR1 is SEHNR and CDR2 is FQNEAQ (reference sequence). There are 15 residues in the CDR3. The CDR3 region has the DNA TGTGCCAGCAGCGTAGGACAGCGAAATTCCTACGAGCAGTACTTC. This gives the protein CASSVGQRNSYEQYF.

The chain joins TRBV7-8 to TRBJ1-5, with D possibly TRBD1 on 6 matching bases. Trimming removed 4 bases at V and 4 bases at J, with 20 bases between. CDR1 is SGHVS and CDR2 is FQNEAQ in the germline V gene. The CDR3 covers 17 residues. This chain's CDR3 is CASSSPGGGGDNQPQHF. The CDR3 bases are TGTGCCAGCAGCTCCCCCGGGGGAGGGGGGGATAATCAGCCCCAGCATTTT.

The table lists this clonotype with many counts. This sequence joins TRBV7-9 and TRBJ1-1; tentatively, D is TRBD1 (6 bases). V shed 3 bases and J shed 4 bases, with 12 bases lying between them. CDR3 size: 14 residues. Per the germline V gene, CDR1 is SEHNR and CDR2 is FQNEAQ (reference sequence). The CDR3 bases are TGTGCCAGCAGCTTTACAGGGCTGGCCACTGAAGCTTTCTTT. Protein product: CASSFTGLATEAFF.